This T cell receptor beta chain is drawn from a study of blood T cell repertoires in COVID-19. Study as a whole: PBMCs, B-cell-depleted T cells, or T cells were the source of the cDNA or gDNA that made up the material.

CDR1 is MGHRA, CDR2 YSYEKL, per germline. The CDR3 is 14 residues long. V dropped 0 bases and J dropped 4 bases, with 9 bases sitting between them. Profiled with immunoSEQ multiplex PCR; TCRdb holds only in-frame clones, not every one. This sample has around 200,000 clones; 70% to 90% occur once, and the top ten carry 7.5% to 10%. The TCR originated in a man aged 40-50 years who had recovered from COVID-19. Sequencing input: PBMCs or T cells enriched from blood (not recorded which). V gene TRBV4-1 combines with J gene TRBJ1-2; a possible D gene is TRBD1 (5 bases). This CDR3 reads CASSQEGQIYGYTF. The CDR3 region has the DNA TGCGCCAGCAGCCAAGAGGGGCAGATCTATGGCTACACCTTC.